This T cell receptor beta chain was sequenced in a study of T-cell reconstitution after alpha-beta-depleted transplantation in children. Unique molecular identifiers were used to barcode this TCRbeta library. MiXCR, applied by TCRdb to the PCR reads, yields one record per CDR3 protein. The sample shows roughly 490,000 distinct CDR3 sequences, approximately 10% of them seen only once. There are a few counts of this clonotype. Trimming removed 7 bases at V and 8 bases at J, with 20 bases between. This CDR3 region has 15 residues. The chain employs TRBV12-3 or TRBV12-4 and TRBJ2-2; D might be TRBD2 (6 bases). The TCR originated in a female patient aged 2-9 years who had a stem cell transplant for aplastic anemia, so the T cells may come from the graft donor. The sequences come from PBMCs, mostly from graft donor cells, collected 180 days after TCRalphabeta/CD19-depleted stem cell transplant. This CDR3 is CASNSPTGVRGELFF. The CDR3, as DNA: TGTGCCAGCAACTCGCCAACGGGAGTGAGAGGGGAGCTGTTTTTT.